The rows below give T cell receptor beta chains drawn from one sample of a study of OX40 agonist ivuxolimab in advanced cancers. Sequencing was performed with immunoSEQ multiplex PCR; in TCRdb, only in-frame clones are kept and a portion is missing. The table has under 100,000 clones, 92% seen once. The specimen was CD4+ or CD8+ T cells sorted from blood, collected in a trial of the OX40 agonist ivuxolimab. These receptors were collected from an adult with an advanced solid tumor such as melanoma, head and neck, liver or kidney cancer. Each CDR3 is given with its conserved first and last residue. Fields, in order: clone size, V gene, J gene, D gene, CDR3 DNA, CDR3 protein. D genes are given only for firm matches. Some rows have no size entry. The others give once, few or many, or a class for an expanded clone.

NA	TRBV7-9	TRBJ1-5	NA	TGTGCCAGCAGCTCTGGACTGATCCAGCATTTT	CASSSGLIQHF
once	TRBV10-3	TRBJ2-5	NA	TGTGCCATCAGCTTACAGGGAGGGCAAGAGACCCAGTACTTC	CAISLQGGQETQYF
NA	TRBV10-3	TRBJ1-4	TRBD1	TGTGCCATCAGTGCGACGGACAGGTCTAATGAAAAACTGTTTTTT	CAISATDRSNEKLFF
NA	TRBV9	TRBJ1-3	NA	TGTGCCAGCAGCGTCGCCTACTCTGGAAACACCATATATTTT	CASSVAYSGNTIYF
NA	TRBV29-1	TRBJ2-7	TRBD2	TGCAGCGTTGAAGGGCTAGCGGGAGTTTACGACGAGCAGTACTTC	CSVEGLAGVYDEQYF
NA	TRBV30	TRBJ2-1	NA	TGTGCCTGGAGTGTACAACGTTATGAGCAGTTCTTC	CAWSVQRYEQFF
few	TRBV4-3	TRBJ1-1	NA	TGCGCCAGCAGCCAAGTCGGGGTTTCGGACAGAGCTTTCTTT	CASSQVGVSDRAFF
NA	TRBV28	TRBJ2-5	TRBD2	TGTGCCAGCACCCTACATAGCGGGAGGGCCCTCGGGGAGACCCAGTACTTC	CASTLHSGRALGETQYF
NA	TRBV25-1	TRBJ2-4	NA	TGTGCCAGCAGTTCTACCGGGACCAACATTCAGTACTTC	CASSSTGTNIQYF
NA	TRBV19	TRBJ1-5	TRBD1	TGTGCCAGTAGTATGGACAGGGATCAGCCCCAGCATTTT	CASSMDRDQPQHF
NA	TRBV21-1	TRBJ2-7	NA	TGTGCCAGCAGCACTAGGGGGCGGGGGGCAGTCCCCCGAACCTACGAGCAGTACTTC	CASSTRGRGAVPRTYEQYF
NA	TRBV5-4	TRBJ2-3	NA	TGTGCCAGCAGCTTGGATCTCGGAGGGGCAGATACGCAGTATTTT	CASSLDLGGADTQYF
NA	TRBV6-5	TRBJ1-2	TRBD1	TGTGCCAGCAGTAAGGGACAGGCTGTTGGCTACACCTTC	CASSKGQAVGYTF
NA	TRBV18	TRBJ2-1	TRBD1	TGTGCCAGCTCACCACCGGGACAGGGGTACAATGAGCAGTTCTTC	CASSPPGQGYNEQFF
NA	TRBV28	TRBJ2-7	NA	TGTGCCAGCAGTCCCACGGACGGGGTAGGCCACGAGCAGTACTTC	CASSPTDGVGHEQYF
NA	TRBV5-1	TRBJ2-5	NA	TGCGCCAGCACCGAGGGGGGCGGGACGGAGACCCAGTACTTC	CASTEGGGTETQYF
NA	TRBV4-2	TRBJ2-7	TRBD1	TGTGCCAGCAGCCATTTGGGACAGGGAACCTACGAGCAGTACTTC	CASSHLGQGTYEQYF
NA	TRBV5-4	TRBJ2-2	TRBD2	TGTGCCACCGCACCGGGACTAGCGGGCCCGAACACCGGGGAGCTGTTTTTT	CATAPGLAGPNTGELFF
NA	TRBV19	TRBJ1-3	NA	TGTGCCAGTAGTTCACAGGGAACTGGAAACACCATATATTTT	CASSSQGTGNTIYF
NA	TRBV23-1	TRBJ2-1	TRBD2	TGCGCCAGCAGTCAAAAGGGACTAGCCTCCTACAATGAGCAGTTCTTC	CASSQKGLASYNEQFF
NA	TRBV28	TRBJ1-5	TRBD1	TGTGCCAGCAGTTTGACAGGGCGGTATCAGCCCCAGCATTTT	CASSLTGRYQPQHF
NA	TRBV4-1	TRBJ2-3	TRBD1	TGCGCCAGCAGCCAAGTACACCTAAGTTGGGACAGGGGACGCACAGATACGCAGTATTTT	CASSQVHLSWDRGRTDTQYF